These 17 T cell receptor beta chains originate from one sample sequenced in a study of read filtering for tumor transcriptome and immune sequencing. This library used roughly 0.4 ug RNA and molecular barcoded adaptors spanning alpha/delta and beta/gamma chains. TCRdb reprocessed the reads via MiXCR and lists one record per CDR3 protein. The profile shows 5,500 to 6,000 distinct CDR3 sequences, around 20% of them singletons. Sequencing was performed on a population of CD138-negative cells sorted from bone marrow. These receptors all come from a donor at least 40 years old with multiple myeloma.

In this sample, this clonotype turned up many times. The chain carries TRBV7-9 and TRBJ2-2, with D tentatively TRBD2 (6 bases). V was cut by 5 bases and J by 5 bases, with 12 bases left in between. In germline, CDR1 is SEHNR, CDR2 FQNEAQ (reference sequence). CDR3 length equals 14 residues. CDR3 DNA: TGTGCCAGCAGCCTGACGGGGGTGACCGGGGAGCTGTTTTTT. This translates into CASSLTGVTGELFF.

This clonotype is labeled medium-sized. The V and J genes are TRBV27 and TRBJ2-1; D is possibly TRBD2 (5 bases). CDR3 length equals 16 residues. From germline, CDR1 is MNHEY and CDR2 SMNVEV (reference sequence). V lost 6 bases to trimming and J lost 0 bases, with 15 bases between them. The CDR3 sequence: CASSLDLLSSYNEQFF. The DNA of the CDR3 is TGTGCCAGCAGCCTGGACTTGTTGAGCTCCTACAATGAGCAGTTCTTC.

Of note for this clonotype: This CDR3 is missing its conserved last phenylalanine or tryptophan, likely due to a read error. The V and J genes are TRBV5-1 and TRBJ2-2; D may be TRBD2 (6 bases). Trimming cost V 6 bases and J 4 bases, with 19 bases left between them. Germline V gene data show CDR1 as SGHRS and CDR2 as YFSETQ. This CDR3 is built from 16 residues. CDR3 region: CASIPRVTAGTGELFY. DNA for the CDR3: TGCGCCAGCATCCCTCGGGTCACAGCGGGCACCGGGGAGCTGTTTTAT.

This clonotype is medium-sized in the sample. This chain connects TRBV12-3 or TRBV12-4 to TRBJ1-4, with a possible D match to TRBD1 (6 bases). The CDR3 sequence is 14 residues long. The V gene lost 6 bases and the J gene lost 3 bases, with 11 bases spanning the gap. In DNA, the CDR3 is TGTGCCAGCAGCCCCCAGGGGTCTAATGAAAAACTGTTTTTT. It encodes CASSPQGSNEKLFF.

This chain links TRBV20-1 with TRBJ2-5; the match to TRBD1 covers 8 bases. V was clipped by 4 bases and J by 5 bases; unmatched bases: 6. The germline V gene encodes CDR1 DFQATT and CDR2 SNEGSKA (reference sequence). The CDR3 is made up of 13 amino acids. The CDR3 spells CSAKVRGLETQYF. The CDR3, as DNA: TGCAGTGCTAAGGTCAGGGGGCTGGAGACCCAGTACTTC.

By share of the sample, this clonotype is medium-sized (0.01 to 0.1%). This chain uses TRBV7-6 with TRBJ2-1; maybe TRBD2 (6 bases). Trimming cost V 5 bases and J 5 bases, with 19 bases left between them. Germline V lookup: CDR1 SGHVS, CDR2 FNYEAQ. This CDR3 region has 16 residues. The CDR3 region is CASSPLWQGGNNEQFF. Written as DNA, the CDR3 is TGTGCCAGCAGCCCCCTTTGGCAGGGAGGTAACAATGAGCAGTTCTTC.

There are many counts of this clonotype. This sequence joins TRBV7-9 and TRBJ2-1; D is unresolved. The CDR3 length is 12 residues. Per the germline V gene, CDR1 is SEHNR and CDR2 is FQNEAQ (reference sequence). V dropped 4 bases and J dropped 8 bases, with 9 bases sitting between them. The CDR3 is CASSSEFDEQFF. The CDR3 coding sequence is TGTGCCAGCAGCTCCGAGTTTGATGAGCAGTTCTTC.

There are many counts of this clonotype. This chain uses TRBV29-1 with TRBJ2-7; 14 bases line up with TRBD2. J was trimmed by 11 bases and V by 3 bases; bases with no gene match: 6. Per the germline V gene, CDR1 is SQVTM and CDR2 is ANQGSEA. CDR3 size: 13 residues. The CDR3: CSVEGLAGEGEYF. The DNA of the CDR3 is TGCAGCGTTGAGGGACTAGCGGGAGAAGGCGAGTACTTC.

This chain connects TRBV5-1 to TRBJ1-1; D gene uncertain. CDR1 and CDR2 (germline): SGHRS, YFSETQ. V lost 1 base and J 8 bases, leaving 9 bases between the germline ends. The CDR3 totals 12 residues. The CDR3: CASSLMAVEAFF. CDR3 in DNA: TGCGCCAGCAGCTTGATGGCAGTCGAAGCTTTCTTT.

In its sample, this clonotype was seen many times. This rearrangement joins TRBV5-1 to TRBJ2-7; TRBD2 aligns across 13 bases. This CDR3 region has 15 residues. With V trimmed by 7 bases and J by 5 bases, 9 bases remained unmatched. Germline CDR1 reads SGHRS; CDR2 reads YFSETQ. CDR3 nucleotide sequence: TGCGCCAGCTACCTGACTAGCGGGAGGACGAACGAGCAGTACTTC. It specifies CASYLTSGRTNEQYF.

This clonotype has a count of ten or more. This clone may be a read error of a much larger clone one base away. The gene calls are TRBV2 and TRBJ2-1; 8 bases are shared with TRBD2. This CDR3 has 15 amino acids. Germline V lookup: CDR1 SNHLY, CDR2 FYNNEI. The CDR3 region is CASRDTGGPHNERFF. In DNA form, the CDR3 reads TGTGCCAGCAGAGACACGGGAGGGCCCCACAATGAGCGGTTCTTC. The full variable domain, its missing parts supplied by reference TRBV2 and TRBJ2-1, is EPEVTQTPSHQVTQMGQEVILRCVPISNHLYFYWYRQILGQKVEFLVSFYNNEISEKSEIFDDQFSVERPDGSNFTLKIRSTKLEDSAMYFCASRDTGGPHNERFFGPGTRLTVL.

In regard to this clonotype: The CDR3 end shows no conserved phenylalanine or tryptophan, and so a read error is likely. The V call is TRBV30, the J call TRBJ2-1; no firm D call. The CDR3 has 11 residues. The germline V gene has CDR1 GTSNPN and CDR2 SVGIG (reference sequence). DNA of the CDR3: TGCGCCTGGAGTCTTTCCAATGAGCAGTTCTGC. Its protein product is CAWSLSNEQFC.

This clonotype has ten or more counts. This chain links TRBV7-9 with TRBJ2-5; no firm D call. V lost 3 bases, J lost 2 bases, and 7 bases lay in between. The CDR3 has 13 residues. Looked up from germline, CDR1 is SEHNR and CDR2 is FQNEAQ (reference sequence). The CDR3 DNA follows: TGTGCCAGCAGCTTTTCAGCTCAAGAGACCCAGTACTTC. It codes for CASSFSAQETQYF.

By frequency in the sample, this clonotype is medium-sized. The CDR3 protein is CSARNAEEQFF. For the CDR3, the DNA is TGCAGTGCTAGGAATGCAGAAGAGCAGTTCTTC. The chain carries TRBV20-1 and TRBJ2-1; D is unresolved. Germline V gene sequence: CDR1 DFQATT, CDR2 SNEGSKA (reference sequence). Trimming removed 3 bases at V and 10 bases at J, with 10 bases between. The CDR3 spans 11 residues.

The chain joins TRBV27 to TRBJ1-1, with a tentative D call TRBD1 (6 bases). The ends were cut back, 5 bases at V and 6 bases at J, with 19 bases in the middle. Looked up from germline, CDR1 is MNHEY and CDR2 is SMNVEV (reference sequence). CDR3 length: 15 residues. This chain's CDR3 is CASSERRRGPPEAFF. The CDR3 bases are TGTGCCAGCAGTGAGAGACGTCGGGGGCCCCCTGAAGCTTTCTTT.

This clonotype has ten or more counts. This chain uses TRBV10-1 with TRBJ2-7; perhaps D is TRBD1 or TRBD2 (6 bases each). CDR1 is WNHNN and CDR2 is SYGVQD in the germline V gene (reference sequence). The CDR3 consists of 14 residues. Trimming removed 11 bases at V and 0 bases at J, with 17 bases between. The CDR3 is CAQRRGKSSYEQYF. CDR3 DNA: TGCGCCCAAAGGAGGGGGAAAAGCTCCTACGAGCAGTACTTC.

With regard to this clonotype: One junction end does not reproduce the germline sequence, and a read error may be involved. CDR3 nucleotides: TGTGCCAGCAGCTTAGGCGTTATGGCGGATCGGGCGAACGCCGGGGAGCTGTTTTTT. It is translated as CASSLGVMADRANAGELFF. The chain is built from TRBV7-2 and TRBJ2-2; D is uncertain. This CDR3 has 19 amino acids. Germline lookup yields CDR1 SGHTA and CDR2 FQGNSA.